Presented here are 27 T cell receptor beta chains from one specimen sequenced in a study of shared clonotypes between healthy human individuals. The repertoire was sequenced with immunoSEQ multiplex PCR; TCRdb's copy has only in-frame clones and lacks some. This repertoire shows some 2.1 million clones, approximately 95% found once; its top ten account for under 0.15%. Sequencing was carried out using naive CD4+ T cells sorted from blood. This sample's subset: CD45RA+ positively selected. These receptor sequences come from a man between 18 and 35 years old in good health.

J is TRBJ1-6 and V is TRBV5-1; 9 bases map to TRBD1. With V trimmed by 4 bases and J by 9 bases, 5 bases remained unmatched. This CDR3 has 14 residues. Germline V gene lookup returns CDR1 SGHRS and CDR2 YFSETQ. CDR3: CASSMDRGTSPLHF. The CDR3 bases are TGCGCCAGCAGCATGGACAGGGGCACTTCACCCCTCCACTTT.

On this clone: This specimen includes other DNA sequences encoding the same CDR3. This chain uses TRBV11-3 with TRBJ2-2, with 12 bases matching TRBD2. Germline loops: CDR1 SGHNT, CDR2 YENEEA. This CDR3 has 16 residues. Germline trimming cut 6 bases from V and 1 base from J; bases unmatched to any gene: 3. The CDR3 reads CASSRTSGKNTGELFF. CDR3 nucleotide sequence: TGTGCCAGCAGTCGGACTAGCGGGAAGAACACCGGGGAGCTGTTTTTT.

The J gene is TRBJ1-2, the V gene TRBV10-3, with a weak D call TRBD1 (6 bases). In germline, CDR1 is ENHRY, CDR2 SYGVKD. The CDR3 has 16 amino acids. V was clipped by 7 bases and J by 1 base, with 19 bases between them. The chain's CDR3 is CAITGAGHQLNYGYTF. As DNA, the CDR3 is TGTGCCATCACCGGAGCGGGACATCAACTTAACTATGGCTACACCTTC.

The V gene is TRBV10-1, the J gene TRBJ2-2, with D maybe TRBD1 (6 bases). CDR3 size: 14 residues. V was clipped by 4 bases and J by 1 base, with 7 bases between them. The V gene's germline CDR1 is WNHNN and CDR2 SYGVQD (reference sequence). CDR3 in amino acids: CASSVGQNTGELFF. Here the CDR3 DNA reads TGCGCCAGCAGTGTGGGACAGAACACCGGGGAGCTGTTTTTT.

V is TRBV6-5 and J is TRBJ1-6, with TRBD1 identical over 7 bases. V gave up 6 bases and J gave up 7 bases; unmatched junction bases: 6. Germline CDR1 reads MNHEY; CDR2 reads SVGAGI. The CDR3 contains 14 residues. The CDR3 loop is CASRGGQENSPLHF. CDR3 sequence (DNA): TGTGCCAGCAGGGGTGGACAGGAGAATTCACCCCTCCACTTT.

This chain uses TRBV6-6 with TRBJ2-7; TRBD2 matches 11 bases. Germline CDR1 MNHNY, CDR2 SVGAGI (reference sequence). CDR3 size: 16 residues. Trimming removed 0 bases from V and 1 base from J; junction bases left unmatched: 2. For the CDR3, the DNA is TGTGCCAGCAGTTACTCGGCTAGCGGGGGGTCCTACGAGCAGTACTTC. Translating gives CASSYSASGGSYEQYF.

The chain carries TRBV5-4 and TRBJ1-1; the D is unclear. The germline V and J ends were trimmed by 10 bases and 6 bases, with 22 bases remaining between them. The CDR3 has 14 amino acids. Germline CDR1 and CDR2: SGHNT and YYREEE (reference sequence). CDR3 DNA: TGTGCCGCGAAATCCGGCGGTCGAACATCTGAAGCTTTCTTT. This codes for CAAKSGGRTSEAFF. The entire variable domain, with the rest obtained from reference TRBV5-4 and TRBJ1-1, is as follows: ETGVTQSPTHLIKTRGQQVTLRCSSQSGHNTVSWYQQALGQGPQFIFQYYREEENGRGNFPPRFSGLQFPNYSSELNVNALELDDSALYLCAAKSGGRTSEAFFGQGTRLTVV.

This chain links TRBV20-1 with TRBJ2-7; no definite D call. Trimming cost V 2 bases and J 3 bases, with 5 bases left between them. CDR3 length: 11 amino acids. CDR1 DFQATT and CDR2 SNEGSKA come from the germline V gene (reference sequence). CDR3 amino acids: CSARRDYEQYF. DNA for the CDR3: TGCAGTGCTAGAAGGGACTACGAGCAGTACTTC.

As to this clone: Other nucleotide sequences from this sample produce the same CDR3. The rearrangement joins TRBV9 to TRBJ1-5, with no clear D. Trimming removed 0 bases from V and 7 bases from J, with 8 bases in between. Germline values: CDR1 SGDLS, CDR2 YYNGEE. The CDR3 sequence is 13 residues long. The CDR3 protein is CASSVDSGQPQHF. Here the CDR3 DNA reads TGTGCCAGCAGCGTAGACAGCGGCCAGCCCCAGCATTTT. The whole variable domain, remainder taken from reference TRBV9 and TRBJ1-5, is DSGVTQTPKHLITATGQRVTLRCSPRSGDLSVYWYQQSLDQGLQFLIQYYNGEERAKGNILERFSAQQFPDLHSELNLSSLELGDSALYFCASSVDSGQPQHFGDGTRLSIL.

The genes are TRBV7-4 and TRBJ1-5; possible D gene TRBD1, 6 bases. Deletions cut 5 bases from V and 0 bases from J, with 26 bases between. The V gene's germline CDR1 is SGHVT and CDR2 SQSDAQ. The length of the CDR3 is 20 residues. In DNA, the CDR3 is TGTGCCAGCAGCCCCCTCCCCCTCCTTGGACAGAAGAATAGCAATCAGCCCCAGCATTTT. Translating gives CASSPLPLLGQKNSNQPQHF.

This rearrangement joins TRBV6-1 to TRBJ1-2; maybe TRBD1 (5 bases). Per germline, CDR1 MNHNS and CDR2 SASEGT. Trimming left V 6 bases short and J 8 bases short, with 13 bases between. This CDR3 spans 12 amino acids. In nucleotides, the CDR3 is TGTGCCAGCAGAGGGACGGGTGGGGGCTACACCTTC. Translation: CASRGTGGGYTF.

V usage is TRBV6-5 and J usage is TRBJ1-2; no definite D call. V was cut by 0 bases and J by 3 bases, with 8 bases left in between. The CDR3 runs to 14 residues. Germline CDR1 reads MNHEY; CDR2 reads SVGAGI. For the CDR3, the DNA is TGTGCCAGCAGTTACTCGCAGTTCTACTATGGCTACACCTTC. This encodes CASSYSQFYYGYTF.

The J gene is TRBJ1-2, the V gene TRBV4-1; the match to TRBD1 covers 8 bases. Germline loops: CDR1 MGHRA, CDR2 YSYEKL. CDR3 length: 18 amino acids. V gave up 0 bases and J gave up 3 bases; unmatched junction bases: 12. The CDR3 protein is CASSQDIGTTGGHYGYTF. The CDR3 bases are TGCGCCAGCAGCCAAGATATAGGGACAACAGGGGGGCACTATGGCTACACCTTC.

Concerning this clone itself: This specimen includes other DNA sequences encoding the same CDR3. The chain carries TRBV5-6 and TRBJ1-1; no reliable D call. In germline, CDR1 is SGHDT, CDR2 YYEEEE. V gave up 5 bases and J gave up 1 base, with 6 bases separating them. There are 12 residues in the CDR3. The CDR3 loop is CASSRGNTEAFF. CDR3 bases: TGTGCCAGCAGTCGGGGGAACACTGAAGCTTTCTTT. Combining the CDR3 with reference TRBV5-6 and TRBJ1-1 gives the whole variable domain DAGVTQSPTHLIKTRGQQVTLRCSPKSGHDTVSWYQQALGQGPQFIFQYYEEEERQRGNFPDRFSGHQFPNYSSELNVNALLLGDSALYLCASSRGNTEAFFGQGTRLTVV.

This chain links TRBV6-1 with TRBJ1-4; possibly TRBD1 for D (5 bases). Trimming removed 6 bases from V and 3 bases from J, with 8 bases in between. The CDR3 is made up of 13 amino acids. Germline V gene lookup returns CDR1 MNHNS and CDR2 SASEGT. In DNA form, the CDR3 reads TGTGCCAGCAGCGGGGCGGCTAATGAAAAACTGTTTTTT. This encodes CASSGAANEKLFF.

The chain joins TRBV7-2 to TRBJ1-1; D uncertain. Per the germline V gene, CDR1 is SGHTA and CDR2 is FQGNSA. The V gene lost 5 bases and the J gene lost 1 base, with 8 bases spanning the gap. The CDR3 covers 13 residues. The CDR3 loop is CASSLSSNTEAFF. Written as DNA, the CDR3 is TGTGCCAGCAGCCTTAGTTCGAACACTGAAGCTTTCTTT.

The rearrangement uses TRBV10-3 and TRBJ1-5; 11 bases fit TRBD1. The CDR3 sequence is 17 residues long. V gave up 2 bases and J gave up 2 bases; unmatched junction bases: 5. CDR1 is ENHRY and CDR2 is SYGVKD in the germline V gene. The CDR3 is CAISEGQGALGNQPQHF. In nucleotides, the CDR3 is TGTGCCATCAGTGAGGGACAGGGGGCGCTGGGCAATCAGCCCCAGCATTTT.

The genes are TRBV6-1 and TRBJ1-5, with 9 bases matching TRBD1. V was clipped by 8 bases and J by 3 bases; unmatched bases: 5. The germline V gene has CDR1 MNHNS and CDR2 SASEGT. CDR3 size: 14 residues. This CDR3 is CASGGTGFNQPQHF. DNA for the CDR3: TGTGCCAGCGGGGGGACAGGGTTCAATCAGCCCCAGCATTTT.

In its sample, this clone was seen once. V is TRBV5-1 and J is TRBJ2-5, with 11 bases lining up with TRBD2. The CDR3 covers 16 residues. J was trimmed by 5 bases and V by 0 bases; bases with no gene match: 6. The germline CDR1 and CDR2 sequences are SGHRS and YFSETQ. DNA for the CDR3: TGCGCCAGCAGCTTGGAGGCTAGCGGGAGGTGGGAGACCCAGTACTTC. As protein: CASSLEASGRWETQYF.

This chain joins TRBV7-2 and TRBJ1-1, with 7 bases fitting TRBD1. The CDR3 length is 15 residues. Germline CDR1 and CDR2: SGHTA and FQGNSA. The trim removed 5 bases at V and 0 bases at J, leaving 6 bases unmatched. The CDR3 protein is CASSPIQGMNTEAFF. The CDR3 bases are TGTGCCAGCAGCCCGATACAGGGGATGAACACTGAAGCTTTCTTT.

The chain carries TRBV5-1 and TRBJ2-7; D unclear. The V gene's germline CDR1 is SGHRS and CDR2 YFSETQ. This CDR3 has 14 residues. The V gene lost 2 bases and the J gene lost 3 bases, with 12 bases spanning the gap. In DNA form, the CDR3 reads TGCGCCAGCAGCTTCCGGGCGGAAAACTACGAGCAGTACTTC. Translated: CASSFRAENYEQYF.

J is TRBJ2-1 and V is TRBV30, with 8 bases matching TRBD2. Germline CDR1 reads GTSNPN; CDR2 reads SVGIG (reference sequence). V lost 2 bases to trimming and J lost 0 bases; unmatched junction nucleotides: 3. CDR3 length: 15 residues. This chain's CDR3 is CAWSSRGGSYNEQFF. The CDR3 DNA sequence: TGTGCCTGGAGTTCCCGGGGGGGCTCCTACAATGAGCAGTTCTTC.

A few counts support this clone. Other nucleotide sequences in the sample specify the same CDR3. The CDR3 bases are TGCGCCAGCAGCTTGGCGACAGAGAACACTGAAGCTTTCTTT. The encoded protein is CASSLATENTEAFF. The chain employs TRBV5-1 and TRBJ1-1; D is perhaps TRBD1 (5 bases). The CDR3 length is 14 residues. V gave up 0 bases and J gave up 1 base, with 7 bases separating them. Looked up from germline, CDR1 is SGHRS and CDR2 is YFSETQ.

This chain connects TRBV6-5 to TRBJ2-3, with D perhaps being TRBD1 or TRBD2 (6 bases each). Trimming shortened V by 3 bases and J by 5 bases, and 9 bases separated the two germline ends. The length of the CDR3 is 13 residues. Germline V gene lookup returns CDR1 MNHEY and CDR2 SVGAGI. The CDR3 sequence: CASSYRGRDTQYF. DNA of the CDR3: TGTGCCAGCAGTTATCGGGGGCGAGATACGCAGTATTTT.

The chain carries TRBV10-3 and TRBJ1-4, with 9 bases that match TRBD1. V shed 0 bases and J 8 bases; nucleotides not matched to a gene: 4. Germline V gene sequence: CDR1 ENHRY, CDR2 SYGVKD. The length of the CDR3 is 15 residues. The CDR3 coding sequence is TGTGCCATCAGTGAGTCAACAGGGGGCCGCGAAAAACTGTTTTTT. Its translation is CAISESTGGREKLFF.

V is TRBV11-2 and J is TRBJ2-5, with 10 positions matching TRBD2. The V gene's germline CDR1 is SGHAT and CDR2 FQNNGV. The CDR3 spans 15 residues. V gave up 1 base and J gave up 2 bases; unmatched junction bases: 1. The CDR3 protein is CASSLGGLAQETQYF. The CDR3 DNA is TGTGCCAGCAGCTTAGGGGGACTAGCGCAAGAGACCCAGTACTTC. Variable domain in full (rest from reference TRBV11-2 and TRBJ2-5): EAGVAQSPRYKIIEKRQSVAFWCNPISGHATLYWYQQILGQGPKLLIQFQNNGVVDDSQLPKDRFSAERLKGVDSTLKIQPAKLEDSAVYLCASSLGGLAQETQYFGPGTRLLVL.

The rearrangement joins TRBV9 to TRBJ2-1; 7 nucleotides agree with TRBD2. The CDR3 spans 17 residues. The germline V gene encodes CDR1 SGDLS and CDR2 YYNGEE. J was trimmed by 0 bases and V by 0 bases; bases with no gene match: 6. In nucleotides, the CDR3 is TGTGCCAGCAGCGTAGAGGCTAGCGGCAGCTCCTACAATGAGCAGTTCTTC. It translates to CASSVEASGSSYNEQFF.